These 4 T cell receptor beta chains were sequenced from one sample in a study of shared T cell receptors in the human thymus. TCRdb's table, derived via immunoSEQ multiplex PCR, lists solely in-frame clones and lacks some. The profile covers hundreds of thousands of clones, with around 93% appearing a single time and around 0.018% taken by the ten largest. What was sequenced was thymocytes. These receptors were collected from a human donor.

V is TRBV29-1 and J is TRBJ2-1; D gene unclear. Germline CDR1 SQVTM, CDR2 ANQGSEA. The V end was cut by 3 bases, the J end by 4 bases, with 16 bases between. This CDR3 has 15 residues. CDR3 loop: CSVDPYLKSYNEQFF. DNA of the CDR3: TGCAGCGTTGATCCTTATCTAAAGTCGTACAATGAGCAGTTCTTC.

The J gene is TRBJ2-1, the V gene TRBV7-2, with TRBD1 matching over 7 bases. Germline V gene sequence: CDR1 SGHTA, CDR2 FQGNSA. There are 14 residues in the CDR3. The V and J ends lost 6 bases and 6 bases, in that order; junction bases with no gene match: 8. CDR3 sequence (DNA): TGTGCCAGCAGTTACCCAGGGGGAAGCAATGAGCAGTTCTTC. It translates to CASSYPGGSNEQFF.

The chain joins TRBV28 to TRBJ2-2, with 7 bases fitting TRBD1. Germline V CDR1 and CDR2: MDHEN, SYDVKM. The junction had 18 bases not matched to a gene; V was cut back by 5 bases and J by 6 bases. CDR3 length: 18 amino acids. The CDR3 reads CASSPLRKRQGNAGELFF. DNA for the CDR3: TGTGCCAGCAGTCCCCTCCGGAAGAGACAGGGTAATGCCGGGGAGCTGTTTTTT.

The gene calls are TRBV28 and TRBJ1-2; TRBD1 is a possible D gene (5 bases). The CDR3 runs 13 residues. With 3 bases removed from V and 4 bases from J, the gap between germline ends came to 9 bases. CDR1 is MDHEN and CDR2 is SYDVKM in the germline V gene. Here the CDR3 DNA reads TGTGCCAGCAGTTTCAGGGACCGCTATGGCTACACCTTC. It specifies CASSFRDRYGYTF.